The source of this T cell receptor beta chain is a study of cytotoxic CD8 clonotypes in ibrutinib-treated CLL. The CDR3 runs 18 residues. The germline gives CDR1 LNHDA, CDR2 SQIVND (reference sequence). Trimming cost V 3 bases and J 0 bases; bases outside gene matches: 13. Deep sequencing aimed at 1 in 200,000 to 1 in 1 million T cells' resolution. Assay used: immunoSEQ multiplex PCR; TCRdb lists only in-frame clones, some missing. The sample contains just over 200,000 clones, just over 70% of which appear only once. As regards this clone: Other DNA sequences in the same sample also yield this CDR3.

This clonotype was sampled from a human donor with chronic lymphocytic leukemia. This chain connects TRBV19 to TRBJ1-2; 7 bases agree with TRBD1. Source: PBMCs, taken after 12 months of ibrutinib treatment. This CDR3 is CASSMARSRGVPNYGYTF. The CDR3 region has the DNA TGTGCCAGTAGTATGGCACGATCCAGGGGGGTACCTAACTATGGCTACACCTTC.